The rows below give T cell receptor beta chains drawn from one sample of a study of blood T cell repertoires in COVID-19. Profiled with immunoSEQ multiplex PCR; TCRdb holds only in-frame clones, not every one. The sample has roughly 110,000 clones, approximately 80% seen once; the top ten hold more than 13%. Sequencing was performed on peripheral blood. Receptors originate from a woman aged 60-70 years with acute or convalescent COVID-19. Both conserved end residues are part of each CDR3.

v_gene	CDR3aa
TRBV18	CASSPQGVGVTEAFF
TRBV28	CASSSGRVIRLGEQFF
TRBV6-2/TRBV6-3	CASSYLDTNSPLHF
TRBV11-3	CASSLDPQNTEAFF
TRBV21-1	CASSKASSGRADSYNEQFF
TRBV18	CASSPGTSGYNEQFF
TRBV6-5	CASLGGRSYEQYF
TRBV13	CASSPSGRAYNEQFF
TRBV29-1	CSVGHRVKTDTQYF
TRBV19	CASSREGRVSEAFF
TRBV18	CASSGGQGTEAFF
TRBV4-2	CASSHSASGRDNEQFF
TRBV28	CASSLSYRGSEKLFF
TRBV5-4	CASSPVRTSGGPQEQFF
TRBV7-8	CASSLVRGINTGELFF